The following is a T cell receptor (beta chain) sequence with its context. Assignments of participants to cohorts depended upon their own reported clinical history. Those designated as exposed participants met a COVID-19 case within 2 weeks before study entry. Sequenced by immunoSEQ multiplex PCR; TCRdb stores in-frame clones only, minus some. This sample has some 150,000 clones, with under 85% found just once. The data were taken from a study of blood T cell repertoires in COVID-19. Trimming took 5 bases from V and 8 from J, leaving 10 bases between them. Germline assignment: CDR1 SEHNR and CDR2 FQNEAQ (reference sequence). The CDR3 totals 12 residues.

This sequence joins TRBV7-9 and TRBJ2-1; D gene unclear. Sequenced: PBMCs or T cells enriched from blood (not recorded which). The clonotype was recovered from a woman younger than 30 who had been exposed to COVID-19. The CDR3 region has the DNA TGTGCCAGCAGCCCGAACAATCATGAGCAGTTCTTC. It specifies CASSPNNHEQFF.